The clone carrying this T cell receptor (beta chain) occurred many times. The germline V gene encodes CDR1 SGHTA and CDR2 FQGTGA. This CDR3 contains 16 residues. The V end lost 1 base, the J end lost 2 bases, and 12 bases lay between the germline ends. The data were taken from a study of T-cell reconstitution after alpha-beta-depleted transplantation in children. For TCRbeta, the library was prepared with unique molecular identifiers. Each CDR3 protein is one row after TCRdb ran MiXCR on the PCR reads. The sample has hundreds of thousands of distinct CDR3 sequences, roughly an eighth seen once. The TCR comes from a human donor who donated a stem cell graft to a child with combined immunodeficiency. The specimen comprised PBMCs from the stem cell graft donor, sampled from the stem cell graft. The chain employs TRBV7-3 and TRBJ2-1; perhaps TRBD1 as D (5 bases). Written as DNA, the CDR3 is TGTGCCAGCAGCTTAAGGGGCCTAGTAGCCTACAATGAGCAGTTCTTC. It codes for CASSLRGLVAYNEQFF.